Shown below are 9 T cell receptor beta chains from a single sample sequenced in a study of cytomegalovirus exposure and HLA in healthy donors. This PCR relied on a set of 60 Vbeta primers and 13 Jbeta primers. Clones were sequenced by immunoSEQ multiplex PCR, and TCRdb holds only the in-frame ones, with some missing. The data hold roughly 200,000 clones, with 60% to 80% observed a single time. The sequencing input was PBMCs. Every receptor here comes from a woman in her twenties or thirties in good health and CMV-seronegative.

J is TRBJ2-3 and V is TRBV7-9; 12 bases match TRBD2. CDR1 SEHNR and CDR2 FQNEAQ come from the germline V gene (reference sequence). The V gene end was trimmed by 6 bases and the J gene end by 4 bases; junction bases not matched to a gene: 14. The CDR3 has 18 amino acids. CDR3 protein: CASRGRLAGAKGSDTQYF. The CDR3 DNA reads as TGTGCCAGCAGAGGAAGACTAGCGGGAGCTAAGGGCTCAGATACGCAGTATTTT.

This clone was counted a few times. DNA of the CDR3: TGTGCCAGTAGTAGCAGCCAACGCGCAGATACGCAGTATTTT. Translation: CASSSSQRADTQYF. This chain links TRBV10-3 with TRBJ2-3; D unclear. The ends were cut back, 10 bases at V and 4 bases at J, with 18 bases in the middle. The CDR3 length is 14 residues. From germline, CDR1 is ENHRY and CDR2 SYGVKD.

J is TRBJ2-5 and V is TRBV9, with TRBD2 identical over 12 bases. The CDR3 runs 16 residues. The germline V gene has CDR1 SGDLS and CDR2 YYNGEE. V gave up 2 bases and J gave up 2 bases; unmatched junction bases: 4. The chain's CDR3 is CASSVLTSGGQETQYF. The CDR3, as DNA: TGTGCCAGCAGCGTCCTGACTAGCGGGGGACAAGAGACCCAGTACTTC.

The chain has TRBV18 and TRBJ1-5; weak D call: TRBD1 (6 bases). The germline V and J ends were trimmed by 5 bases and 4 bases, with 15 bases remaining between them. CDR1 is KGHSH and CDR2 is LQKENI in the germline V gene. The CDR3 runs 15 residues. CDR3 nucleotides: TGTGCCAGCTCAACAGGGAGCGGCGGGAATCAGCCCCAGCATTTT. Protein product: CASSTGSGGNQPQHF.

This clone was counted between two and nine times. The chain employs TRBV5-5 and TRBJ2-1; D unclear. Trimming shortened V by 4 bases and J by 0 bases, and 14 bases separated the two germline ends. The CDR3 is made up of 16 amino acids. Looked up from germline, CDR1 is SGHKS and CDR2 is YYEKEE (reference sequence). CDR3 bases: TGTGCCAGCAGCCAGCAGGCCACTCGCTCCTACAATGAGCAGTTCTTC. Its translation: CASSQQATRSYNEQFF. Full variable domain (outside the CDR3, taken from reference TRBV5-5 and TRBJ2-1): DAGVTQSPTHLIKTRGQQVTLRCSPISGHKSVSWYQQVLGQGPQFIFQYYEKEERGRGNFPDRFSARQFPNYSSELNVNALLLGDSALYLCASSQQATRSYNEQFFGPGTRLTVL.

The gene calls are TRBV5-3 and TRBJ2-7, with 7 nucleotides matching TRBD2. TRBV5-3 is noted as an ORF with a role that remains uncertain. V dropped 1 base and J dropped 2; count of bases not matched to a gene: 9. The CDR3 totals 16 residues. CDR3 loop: CARSLPPLATTYEQYF. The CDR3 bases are TGTGCCAGAAGCTTGCCTCCACTAGCGACGACCTACGAGCAGTACTTC.

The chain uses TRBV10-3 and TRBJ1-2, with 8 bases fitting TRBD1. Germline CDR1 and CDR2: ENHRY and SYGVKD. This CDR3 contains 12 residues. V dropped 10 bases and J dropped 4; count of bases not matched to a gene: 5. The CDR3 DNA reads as TGTGCCACCGCTACAGGGGGCTATGGCTACACCTTC. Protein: CATATGGYGYTF.

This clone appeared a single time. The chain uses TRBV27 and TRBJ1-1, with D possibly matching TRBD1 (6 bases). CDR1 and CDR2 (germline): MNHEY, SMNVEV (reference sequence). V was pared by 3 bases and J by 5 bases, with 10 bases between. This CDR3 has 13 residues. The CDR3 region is CASSFQGWTEAFF. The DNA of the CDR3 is TGTGCCAGCAGTTTCCAGGGGTGGACTGAAGCTTTCTTT.

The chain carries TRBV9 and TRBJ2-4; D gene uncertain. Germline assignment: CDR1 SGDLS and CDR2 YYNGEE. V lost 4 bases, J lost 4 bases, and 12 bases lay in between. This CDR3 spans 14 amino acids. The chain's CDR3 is CASSSNRKKNIQYF. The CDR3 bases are TGTGCCAGCAGCTCAAATAGAAAGAAAAACATTCAGTACTTC. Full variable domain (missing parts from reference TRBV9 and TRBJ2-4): DSGVTQTPKHLITATGQRVTLRCSPRSGDLSVYWYQQSLDQGLQFLIQYYNGEERAKGNILERFSAQQFPDLHSELNLSSLELGDSALYFCASSSNRKKNIQYFGAGTRLSVL.